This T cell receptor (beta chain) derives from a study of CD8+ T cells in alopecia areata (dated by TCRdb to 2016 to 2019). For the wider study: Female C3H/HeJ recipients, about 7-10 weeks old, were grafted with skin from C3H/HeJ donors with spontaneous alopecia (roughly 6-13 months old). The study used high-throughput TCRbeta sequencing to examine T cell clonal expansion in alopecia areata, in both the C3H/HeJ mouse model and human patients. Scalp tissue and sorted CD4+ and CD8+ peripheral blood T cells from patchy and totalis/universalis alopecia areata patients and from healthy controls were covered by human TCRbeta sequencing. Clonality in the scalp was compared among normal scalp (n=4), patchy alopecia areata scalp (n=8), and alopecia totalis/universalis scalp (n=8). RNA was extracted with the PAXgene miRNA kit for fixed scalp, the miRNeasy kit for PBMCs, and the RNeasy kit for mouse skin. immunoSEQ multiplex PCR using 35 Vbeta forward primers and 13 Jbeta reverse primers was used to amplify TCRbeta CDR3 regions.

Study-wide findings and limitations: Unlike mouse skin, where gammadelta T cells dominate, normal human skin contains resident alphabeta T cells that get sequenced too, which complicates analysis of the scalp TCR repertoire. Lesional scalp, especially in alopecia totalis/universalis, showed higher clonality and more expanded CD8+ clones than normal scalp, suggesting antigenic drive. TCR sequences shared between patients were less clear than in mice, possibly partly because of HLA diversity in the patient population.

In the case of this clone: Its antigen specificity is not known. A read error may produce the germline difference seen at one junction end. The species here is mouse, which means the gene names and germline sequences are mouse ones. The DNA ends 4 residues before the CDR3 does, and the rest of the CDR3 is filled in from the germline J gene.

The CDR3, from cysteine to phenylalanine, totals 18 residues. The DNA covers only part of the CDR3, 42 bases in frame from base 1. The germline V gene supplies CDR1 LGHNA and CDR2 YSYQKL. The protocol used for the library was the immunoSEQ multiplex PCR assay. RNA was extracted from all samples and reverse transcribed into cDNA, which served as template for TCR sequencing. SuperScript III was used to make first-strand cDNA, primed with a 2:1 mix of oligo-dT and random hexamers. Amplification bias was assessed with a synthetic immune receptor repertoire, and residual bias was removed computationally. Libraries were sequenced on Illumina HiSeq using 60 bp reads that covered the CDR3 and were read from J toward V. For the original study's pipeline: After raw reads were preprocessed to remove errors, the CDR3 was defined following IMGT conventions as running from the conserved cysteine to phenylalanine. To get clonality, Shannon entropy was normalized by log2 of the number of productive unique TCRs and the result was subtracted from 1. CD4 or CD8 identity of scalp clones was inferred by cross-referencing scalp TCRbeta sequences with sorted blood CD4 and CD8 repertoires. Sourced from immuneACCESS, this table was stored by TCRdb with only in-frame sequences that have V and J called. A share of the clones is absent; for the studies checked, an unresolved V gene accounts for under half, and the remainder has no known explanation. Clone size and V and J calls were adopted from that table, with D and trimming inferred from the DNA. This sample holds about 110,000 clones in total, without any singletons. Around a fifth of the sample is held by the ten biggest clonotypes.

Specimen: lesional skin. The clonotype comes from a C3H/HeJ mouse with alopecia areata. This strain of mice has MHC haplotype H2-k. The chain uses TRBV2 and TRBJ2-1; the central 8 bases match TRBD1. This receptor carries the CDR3 CASRQDLGQEFNYAEQFF. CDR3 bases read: TGTGCCAGCCGCCAAGATCTGGGACAGGAATTTAACTATGCT.